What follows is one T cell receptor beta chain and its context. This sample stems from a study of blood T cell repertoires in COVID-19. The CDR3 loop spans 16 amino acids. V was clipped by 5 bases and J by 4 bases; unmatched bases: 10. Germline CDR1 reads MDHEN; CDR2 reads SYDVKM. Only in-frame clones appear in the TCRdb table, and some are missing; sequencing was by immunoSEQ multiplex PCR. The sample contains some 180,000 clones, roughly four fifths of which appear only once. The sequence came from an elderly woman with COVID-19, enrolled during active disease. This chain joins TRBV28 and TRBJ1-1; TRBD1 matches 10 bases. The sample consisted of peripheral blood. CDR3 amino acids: CASSVLTGGSRTEAFF. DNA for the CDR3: TGTGCCAGCAGTGTGTTGACAGGGGGCTCTCGCACTGAAGCTTTCTTT.